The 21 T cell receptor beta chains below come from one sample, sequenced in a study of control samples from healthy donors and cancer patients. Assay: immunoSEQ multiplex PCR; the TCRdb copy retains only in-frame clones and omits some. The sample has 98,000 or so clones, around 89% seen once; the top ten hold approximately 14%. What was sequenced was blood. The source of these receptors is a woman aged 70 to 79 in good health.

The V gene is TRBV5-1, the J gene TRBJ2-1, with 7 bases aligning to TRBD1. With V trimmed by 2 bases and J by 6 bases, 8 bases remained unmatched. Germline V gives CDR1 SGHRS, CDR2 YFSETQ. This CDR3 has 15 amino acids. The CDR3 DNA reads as TGCGCCAGCAGCTTCCCCCGGGACAGTATCAATGAGCAGTTCTTC. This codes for CASSFPRDSINEQFF. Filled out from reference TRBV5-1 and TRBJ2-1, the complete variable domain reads KAGVTQTPRYLIKTRGQQVTLSCSPISGHRSVSWYQQTPGQGLQFLFEYFSETQRNKGNFPGRFSGRQFSNSRSEMNVSTLELGDSALYLCASSFPRDSINEQFFGPGTRLTVL.

The CDR3 spells CASSFPLGLAGVQEQFF. As DNA, the CDR3 is TGCGCCAGCAGTTTCCCTTTGGGACTAGCGGGAGTGCAGGAGCAGTTCTTC. V usage is TRBV5-1 and J usage is TRBJ2-1, with 14 bases matching TRBD2. The V gene's germline CDR1 is SGHRS and CDR2 YFSETQ. V was clipped by 5 bases and J by 10 bases; unmatched bases: 14. The CDR3 loop spans 17 amino acids.

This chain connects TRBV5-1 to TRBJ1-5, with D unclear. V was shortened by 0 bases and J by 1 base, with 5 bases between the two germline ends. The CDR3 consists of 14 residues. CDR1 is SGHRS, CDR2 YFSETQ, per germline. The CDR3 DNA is TGCGCCAGCAGCTTGGAAGGGAGCAATCAGCCCCAGCATTTT. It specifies CASSLEGSNQPQHF.

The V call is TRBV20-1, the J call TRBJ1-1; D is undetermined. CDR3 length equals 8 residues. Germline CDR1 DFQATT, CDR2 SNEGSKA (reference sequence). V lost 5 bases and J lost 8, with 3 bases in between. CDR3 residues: CSAAEAFF. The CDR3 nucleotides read TGCAGTGCTGCCGAAGCTTTCTTT.

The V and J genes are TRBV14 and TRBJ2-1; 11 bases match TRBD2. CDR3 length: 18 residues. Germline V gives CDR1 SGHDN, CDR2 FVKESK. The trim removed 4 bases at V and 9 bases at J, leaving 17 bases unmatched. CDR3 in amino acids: CASSPSGRSVLDSPEQFF. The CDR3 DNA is TGTGCCAGCAGCCCTAGCGGGAGGTCCGTCCTCGACTCACCTGAGCAGTTCTTC.

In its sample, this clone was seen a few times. DNA for the CDR3: TGTGCCAGTAGTATAGGACAGCGTGATGGCTACACCTTC. Protein: CASSIGQRDGYTF. V is TRBV19 and J is TRBJ1-2; D might be TRBD1 (5 bases). The V end lost 1 base, the J end lost 6 bases, and 9 bases lay between the germline ends. The CDR3 is 13 amino acids. CDR1 and CDR2 from the germline V gene are LNHDA and SQIVND (reference sequence).

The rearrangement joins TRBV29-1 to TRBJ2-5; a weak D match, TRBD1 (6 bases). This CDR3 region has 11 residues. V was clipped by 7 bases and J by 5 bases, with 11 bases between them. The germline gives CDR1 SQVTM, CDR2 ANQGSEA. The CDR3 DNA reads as TGCAGCGGCAGGGGTGTGGAGACCCAGTACTTC. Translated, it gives CSGRGVETQYF.

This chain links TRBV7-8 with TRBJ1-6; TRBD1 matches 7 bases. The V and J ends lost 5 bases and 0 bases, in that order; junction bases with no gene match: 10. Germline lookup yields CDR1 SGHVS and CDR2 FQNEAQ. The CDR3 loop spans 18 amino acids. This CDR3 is CASSPDRIPSSYNSPLHF. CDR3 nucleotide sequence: TGTGCCAGCAGCCCGGACAGGATTCCTAGCTCCTATAATTCACCCCTCCACTTT.

The DNA of the CDR3 is TGTGCCAGCAGCACCACTCGCTATGGCTACACCTTC. Translation gives CASSTTRYGYTF. The V gene is TRBV12-3 or TRBV12-4, the J gene TRBJ1-2; D is unresolved. V gave up 6 bases and J gave up 4 bases, with 9 bases separating them. The CDR3 has 12 residues.

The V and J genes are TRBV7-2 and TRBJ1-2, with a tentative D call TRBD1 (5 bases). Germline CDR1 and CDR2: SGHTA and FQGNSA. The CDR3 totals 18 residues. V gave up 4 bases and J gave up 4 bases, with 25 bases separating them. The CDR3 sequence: CASSSPQWAGSIIYGYTF. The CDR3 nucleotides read TGTGCCAGCAGCTCACCCCAGTGGGCAGGGTCCATTATCTATGGCTACACCTTC.

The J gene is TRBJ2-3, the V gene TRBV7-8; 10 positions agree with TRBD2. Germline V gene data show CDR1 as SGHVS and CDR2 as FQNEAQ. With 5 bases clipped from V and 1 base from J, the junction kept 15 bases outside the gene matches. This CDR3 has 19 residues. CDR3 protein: CASSRPRLAGVGGTDTQYF. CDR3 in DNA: TGTGCCAGCAGCCGTCCCAGGCTAGCGGGAGTGGGGGGCACAGATACGCAGTATTTT.

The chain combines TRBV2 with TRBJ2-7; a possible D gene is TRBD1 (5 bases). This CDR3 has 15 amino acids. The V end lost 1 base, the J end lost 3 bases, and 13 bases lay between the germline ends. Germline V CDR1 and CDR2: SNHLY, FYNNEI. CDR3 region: CASSEGRAKGYEQYF. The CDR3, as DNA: TGTGCCAGCAGTGAAGGCAGGGCCAAGGGCTACGAGCAGTACTTC. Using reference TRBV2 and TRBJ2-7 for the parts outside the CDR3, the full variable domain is EPEVTQTPSHQVTQMGQEVILRCVPISNHLYFYWYRQILGQKVEFLVSFYNNEISEKSEIFDDQFSVERPDGSNFTLKIRSTKLEDSAMYFCASSEGRAKGYEQYFGPGTRLTVT.

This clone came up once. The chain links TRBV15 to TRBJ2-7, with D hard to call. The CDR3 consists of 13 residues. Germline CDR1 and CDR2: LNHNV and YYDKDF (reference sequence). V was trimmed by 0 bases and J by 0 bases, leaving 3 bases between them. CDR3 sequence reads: CATSRDFSYEQYF. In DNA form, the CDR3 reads TGTGCCACCAGCAGAGATTTCTCCTACGAGCAGTACTTC.

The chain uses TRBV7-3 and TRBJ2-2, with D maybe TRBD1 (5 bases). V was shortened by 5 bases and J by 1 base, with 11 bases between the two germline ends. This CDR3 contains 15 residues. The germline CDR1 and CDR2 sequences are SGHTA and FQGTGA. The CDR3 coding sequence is TGTGCCAGCAGCCGCGACAGAGTGAACACCGGGGAGCTGTTTTTT. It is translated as CASSRDRVNTGELFF.

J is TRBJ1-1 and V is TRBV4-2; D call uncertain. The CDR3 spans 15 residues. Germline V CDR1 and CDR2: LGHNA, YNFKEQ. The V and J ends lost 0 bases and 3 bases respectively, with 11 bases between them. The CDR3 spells CASSQERALDTEAFF. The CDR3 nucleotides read TGTGCCAGCAGCCAAGAGAGGGCCCTGGACACTGAAGCTTTCTTT.

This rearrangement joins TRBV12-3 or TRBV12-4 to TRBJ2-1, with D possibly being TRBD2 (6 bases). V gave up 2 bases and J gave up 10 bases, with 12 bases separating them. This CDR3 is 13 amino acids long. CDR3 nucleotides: TGTGCCAGCAGTTTAACCCGGGAGCTCGAGCAGTTCTTC. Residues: CASSLTRELEQFF.

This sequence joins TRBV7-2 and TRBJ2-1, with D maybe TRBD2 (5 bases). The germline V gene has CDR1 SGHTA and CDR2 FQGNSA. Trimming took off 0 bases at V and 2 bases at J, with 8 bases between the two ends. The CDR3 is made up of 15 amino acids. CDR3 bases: TGTGCCAGCAGCTTAGCGGGAGTGGCCTACAATGAGCAGTTCTTC. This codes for CASSLAGVAYNEQFF.

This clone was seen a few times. The CDR3 spells CATSRGGGLAGEDEQFF. In DNA, the CDR3 is TGTGCCACCAGCAGGGGTGGGGGACTAGCGGGAGAAGATGAGCAGTTCTTC. The chain couples TRBV15 to TRBJ2-1, with TRBD2 matching 14 bases. Germline V gives CDR1 LNHNV, CDR2 YYDKDF (reference sequence). The V gene end was trimmed by 3 bases and the J gene end by 8 bases; junction bases not matched to a gene: 9. This CDR3 comprises 17 residues. The whole variable domain, filled in from reference TRBV15 and TRBJ2-1, reads DAMVIQNPRYQVTQFGKPVTLSCSQTLNHNVMYWYQQKSSQAPKLLFHYYDKDFNNEADTPDNFQSRRPNTSFCFLDIRSPGLGDTAMYLCATSRGGGLAGEDEQFFGPGTRLTVL.

CDR3 region: CASSARRVYYGYTF. Written as DNA, the CDR3 is TGTGCCAGCAGCGCACGACGAGTTTACTATGGCTACACCTTC. V usage is TRBV21-1 and J usage is TRBJ1-2. TRBV21-1 is assigned pseudogene status. This CDR3 has 14 residues.

The DNA for the CDR3 is TGTGCCAGCAGTGAAGGGGTGACAATGGGGTCACCCCTCCACTTT. Its protein product is CASSEGVTMGSPLHF. The chain combines TRBV2 with TRBJ1-6; D call uncertain. The V gene's germline CDR1 is SNHLY and CDR2 FYNNEI. Trimming shortened V by 1 base and J by 10 bases, and 14 bases separated the two germline ends. This CDR3 region has 15 residues. The variable domain in full, with the rest retrieved from reference TRBV2 and TRBJ1-6, is EPEVTQTPSHQVTQMGQEVILRCVPISNHLYFYWYRQILGQKVEFLVSFYNNEISEKSEIFDDQFSVERPDGSNFTLKIRSTKLEDSAMYFCASSEGVTMGSPLHFGNGTRLTVT.

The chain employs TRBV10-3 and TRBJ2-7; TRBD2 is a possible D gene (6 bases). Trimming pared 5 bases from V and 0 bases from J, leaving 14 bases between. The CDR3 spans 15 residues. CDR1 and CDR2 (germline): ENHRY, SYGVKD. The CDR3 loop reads CAISPGVGVSYEQYF. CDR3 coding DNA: TGTGCCATCAGTCCGGGAGTTGGGGTCTCCTACGAGCAGTACTTC.